The 5 T cell receptor beta chains in this list originate from one sample, sequenced in a study of cytomegalovirus exposure and HLA in healthy donors. 60 Vbeta and 13 Jbeta primers were used in PCR. TCRdb's copy holds only in-frame clones and misses some; the assay was immunoSEQ multiplex PCR. The sample has about 170,000 clones, about 85% seen once. The source material was PBMCs. The receptors originated from a boy aged 2 to 10 in good health and CMV-seronegative.

The sample holds one count of this clone. Sequence at one end of the junction differs from germline and may be a read error. The identical CDR3 is also encoded by other nucleotide sequences in the sample. This chain uses TRBV27 with TRBJ1-1, with TRBD1 identical over 8 bases. CDR3 length: 15 residues. CDR1 and CDR2 from the germline V gene are MNHEY and SMNVEV (reference sequence). Here the CDR3 reads CASMSGRGRDTEAFF. The CDR3 nucleotides read TGTGCCAGCATGTCCGGCAGGGGGCGAGACACTGAAGCTTTCTTC.

This chain joins TRBV6-5 and TRBJ1-5; D possibly corresponds to TRBD1 (6 bases). The V gene lost 5 bases and the J gene lost 6 bases, with 14 bases spanning the gap. The CDR3 has 14 residues. Germline loops: CDR1 MNHEY, CDR2 SVGAGI. CDR3 region: CASSKRQDGQPQHF. In DNA, the CDR3 is TGTGCCAGCAGTAAACGACAGGATGGTCAGCCCCAGCATTTT.

The V and J genes are TRBV27 and TRBJ2-6, with D perhaps TRBD2 (6 bases). Trimming pared 5 bases from V and 1 base from J, leaving 15 bases between. The length of the CDR3 is 17 residues. Germline loops: CDR1 MNHEY, CDR2 SMNVEV (reference sequence). The CDR3 nucleotides read TGTGCCAGCAGTGCCGGGACTCCTCTTTCTGGGGCCAACGTCCTGACTTTC. Translated, it gives CASSAGTPLSGANVLTF.

V is TRBV28 and J is TRBJ2-7, with D possibly being TRBD1 (6 bases). The CDR3 runs to 13 residues. Germline-derived CDR1 and CDR2 are MDHEN and SYDVKM. Trimming stripped 5 bases from V and 0 bases from J, with 8 bases between. The CDR3 is CASSTGYSYEQYV. CDR3 DNA sequence: TGTGCCAGCAGTACAGGGTACTCCTACGAGCAGTACGTC.

V usage is TRBV11-2 and J usage is TRBJ2-5; possible D gene TRBD1, 6 bases. Germline lookup yields CDR1 SGHAT and CDR2 FQNNGV. The length of the CDR3 is 16 residues. The germline V and J ends were trimmed by 2 bases and 1 base, with 14 bases remaining between them. The CDR3 nucleotides are TGTGCCAGCAGCTTATCTGGATGGACAGCCCAAGAGACCCAGTACTTC. Protein product: CASSLSGWTAQETQYF. The full variable domain, its missing parts supplied by reference TRBV11-2 and TRBJ2-5, is EAGVAQSPRYKIIEKRQSVAFWCNPISGHATLYWYQQILGQGPKLLIQFQNNGVVDDSQLPKDRFSAERLKGVDSTLKIQPAKLEDSAVYLCASSLSGWTAQETQYFGPGTRLLVL.